This T cell receptor (beta chain) was found in a study of beta chain features in type 1 diabetes. Background on the study: In age, gender and cell yields, patients were similar to healthy donors.

The sequenced template was cDNA made from the entire isolated RNA. Sequencing was performed with immunoSEQ multiplex PCR; in TCRdb, only in-frame clones are kept and a portion is missing. Of around 430,000 clones in the sample, around 30% are singletons; the top ten hold roughly 0.066%. This clone has only a few counts. Its antigen is currently unknown. This CDR3 region has 16 residues. CDR1 GTSNPN and CDR2 SVGIG come from the germline V gene (reference sequence). J lost 4 bases, V lost 0 bases, and 7 bases had no gene match. Whole-study results and caveats: At VDJ recombination sites, type 1 diabetes patients had fewer insertions and more deleted nucleotides.

CD4+ naive, central memory, regulatory and stem cell-like memory subsets were isolated by sorting on CD45RO/CCR7/CD25/CD127/CD95/CD27. Post-sort purity exceeded 98% for all sorted populations. The specimen sequenced was naive CD4+ T cells from blood. The chain employs TRBV30 and TRBJ2-3, with 10 bases identical to TRBD2. This sequence was found in a man aged 18 to 30 in good health. CDR3 sequence (DNA): TGTGCCTGGAGTGTAGGCCTAGCGGGAGATCCAGATACGCAGTATTTT. This translates into CAWSVGLAGDPDTQYF.